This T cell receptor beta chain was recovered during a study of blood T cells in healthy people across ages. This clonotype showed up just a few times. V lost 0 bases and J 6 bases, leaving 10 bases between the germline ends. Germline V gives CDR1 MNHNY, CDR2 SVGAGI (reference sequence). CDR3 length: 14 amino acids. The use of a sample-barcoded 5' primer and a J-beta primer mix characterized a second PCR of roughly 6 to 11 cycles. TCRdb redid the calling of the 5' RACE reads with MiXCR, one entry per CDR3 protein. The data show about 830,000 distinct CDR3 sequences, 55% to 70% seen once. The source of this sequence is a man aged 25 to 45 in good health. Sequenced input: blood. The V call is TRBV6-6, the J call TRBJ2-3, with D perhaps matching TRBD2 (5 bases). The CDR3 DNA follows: TGTGCCAGCAGTTACTCGAGAGTAGCGGATACGCAGTATTTT. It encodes CASSYSRVADTQYF.